In its sample, the clone carrying this T cell receptor beta chain was seen many times. These data belong to a study of T-cell reconstitution after alpha-beta-depleted transplantation in children. Unique molecular identifiers were used in preparing the TCRbeta library. TCRdb reprocessed the PCR reads with MiXCR, giving one entry per CDR3 protein. The sample has some 200,000 distinct CDR3 sequences; 9.7% are singletons. Germline lookup yields CDR1 SGHRS and CDR2 YFSETQ. This CDR3 contains 13 residues. V was cut by 3 bases and J by 8 bases, with 12 bases left in between. The chain links TRBV5-1 to TRBJ2-1, with D perhaps matching TRBD1 (6 bases). The sequence derives from a human donor who donated a stem cell graft to a child with SCID. Sequencing was performed on PBMCs from the stem cell graft donor, taken from the stem cell graft. Written as DNA, the CDR3 is TGCGCCAGCAGCTCCGGGACAACCTATGAGCAGTTCTTC. It encodes CASSSGTTYEQFF.